Listed below are T cell receptor beta chains from one sample, sequenced in a study of CD8+ T cells in alopecia areata. Sequencing was performed with immunoSEQ multiplex PCR; in TCRdb, only in-frame clones are kept and a portion is missing. The sample has roughly 100,000 clones, around 50% seen once. Sequenced material: CD4+ T cells sorted from blood. The source of these receptors is a human donor in good health. CDR3s include the opening cysteine and the closing phenylalanine or tryptophan. The D gene is left open where the match is weak. Not all rows give a size; the values are once, few, many and, for expanded clones, a class.

CDR3 protein | CDR3 DNA | V gene | D gene | clone size | J gene | CDR3 length
CASGLQTRGAVGYTF | TGTGCTAGTGGTTTGCAAACGAGGGGGGCCGTAGGCTACACCTTC | TRBV12-5 | . | once | TRBJ1-2 | 15
CSAAPQQQETQYF | TGCAGCGCCGCCCCCCAGCAACAAGAGACCCAGTACTTC | TRBV29-1 | . | . | TRBJ2-5 | 13
CASSLSASTVVETQYF | TGTGCCAGCAGCTTAAGTGCGTCCACCGTGGTGGAGACCCAGTACTTC | TRBV7-2 | . | . | TRBJ2-5 | 16
CSVRATNEKLFF | TGCAGCGTTCGGGCAACTAATGAAAAACTGTTTTTT | TRBV29-1 | . | few | TRBJ1-4 | 12
CASRYAGGETQYF | TGTGCCAGCAGATACGCCGGGGGGGAGACCCAGTACTTC | TRBV7-2 | TRBD2 | . | TRBJ2-5 | 13
CASSLDRDTEAFF | TGTGCCAGCAGCCTCGACAGGGACACTGAAGCTTTCTTT | TRBV7-8 | TRBD1 | . | TRBJ1-1 | 13
CSAIRGQTNTEAFF | TGCAGCGCGATTCGGGGGCAGACGAACACTGAAGCTTTCTTT | TRBV29-1 | . | . | TRBJ1-1 | 14
CASSGVGQPGGEQFF | TGTGCCAGCAGTGGAGTAGGACAGCCGGGGGGTGAGCAGTTCTTC | TRBV6-5 | . | . | TRBJ2-1 | 15
CASSLKSNTEAFF | TGTGCCAGCAGTTTAAAGAGTAACACTGAAGCTTTCTTT | TRBV27 | . | . | TRBJ1-1 | 13
CSVAGGVDYGYTF | TGCAGCGTTGCGGGGGGCGTTGACTATGGCTACACCTTC | TRBV29-1 | . | once | TRBJ1-2 | 13
CATSRRPFLAGGSRSYEQYF | TGTGCCACCAGCAGGAGGCCGTTCCTAGCGGGGGGCTCCCGCTCCTACGAGCAGTACTTC | TRBV15 | TRBD2 | few | TRBJ2-7 | 20
CSVYLIAGSTDTQYF | TGCAGCGTTTACCTCATCGCGGGGAGCACAGATACGCAGTATTTT | TRBV29-1 | . | . | TRBJ2-3 | 15
CASGSHLYNEQFF | TGTGCTAGTGGTTCGCACCTCTACAATGAGCAGTTCTTC | TRBV12-5 | . | few | TRBJ2-1 | 13
CSVESGHGYTF | TGCAGCGTTGAATCGGGACATGGCTACACCTTC | TRBV29-1 | . | . | TRBJ1-2 | 11
CASRGAADGYTF | TGCGCCAGCAGGGGGGCAGCTGATGGCTACACCTTC | TRBV5-1 | . | few | TRBJ1-2 | 12
CASSLAGAGETQYF | TGTGCCAGCAGCTTAGCGGGGGCGGGAGAGACCCAGTACTTC | TRBV7-2 | . | . | TRBJ2-5 | 14
CATSRDPRQGGSPLHF | TGTGCCACCAGCAGAGATCCTAGGCAGGGCGGTTCACCCCTCCACTTT | TRBV15 | . | . | TRBJ1-6 | 16
CASSQSRRGGDRGYNEQFF | TGCGCCAGCAGTCAATCTCGGAGGGGAGGGGACAGGGGCTACAATGAGCAGTTCTTC | TRBV23-1 | TRBD1 | . | TRBJ2-1 | 19
CAWSVIVSSYNEQFF | TGTGCCTGGAGTGTAATTGTTTCCTCCTACAATGAGCAGTTCTTC | TRBV30 | . | few | TRBJ2-1 | 15
CASSARRAVYEQYF | TGCGCCAGCAGTGCACGCCGAGCGGTATACGAGCAGTACTTC | TRBV10-1 | . | few | TRBJ2-7 | 14
CATSEFPGTGNTEAFF | TGTGCCACCAGCGAGTTCCCCGGGACAGGGAACACTGAAGCTTTCTTT | TRBV15 | TRBD1 | . | TRBJ1-1 | 16
CASSFGTSVRETQYF | TGTGCCAGCAGCTTCGGGACTAGCGTTAGGGAGACCCAGTACTTC | TRBV7-3 | TRBD2 | . | TRBJ2-5 | 15
CAWSVGGGGRADTQYF | TGTGCCTGGAGTGTAGGAGGGGGGGGCCGAGCAGATACGCAGTATTTT | TRBV30 | . | . | TRBJ2-3 | 16
CAYYPRDKSSYEQYF | TGTGCCTACTACCCCCGGGACAAGAGCTCCTACGAGCAGTACTTC | TRBV30 | . | . | TRBJ2-7 | 15
CSLKGTGLRETQYF | TGCAGCCTAAAAGGGACAGGCCTCAGGGAGACCCAGTACTTC | TRBV29-1 | TRBD1 | . | TRBJ2-5 | 14
CASSLAGLDQPQHF | TGCGCCAGCAGCTTGGCAGGGTTGGATCAGCCCCAGCATTTT | TRBV5-1 | . | . | TRBJ1-5 | 14
CASSLGTGGSNYGYTF | TGTGCCAGCAGCTTGGGGACAGGGGGCTCCAACTATGGCTACACCTTC | TRBV5-4 | TRBD1 | . | TRBJ1-2 | 16
CASSSGSSEQYF | TGTGCCAGCAGTTCCGGTTCGAGCGAGCAGTACTTC | TRBV6-5 | . | once | TRBJ2-7 | 12
CASSLDRVETQYF | TGTGCCAGCAGTCTTGACAGGGTTGAGACCCAGTACTTC | TRBV28 | TRBD1 | . | TRBJ2-5 | 13
CASSLGPVQETQYF | TGTGCCAGCAGCCTGGGACCAGTCCAAGAGACCCAGTACTTC | TRBV7-9 | . | few | TRBJ2-5 | 14
CASSDDRVYGYTF | TGTGCCAGCAGCGACGACAGGGTGTATGGCTACACCTTC | TRBV6-6 | TRBD1 | . | TRBJ1-2 | 13
CASSGKIDNSPLHF | TGTGCCAGCAGTGGGAAGATTGATAATTCACCCCTCCACTTT | TRBV6-6 | . | . | TRBJ1-6 | 14
CASSEERGLIVNEQFF | TGTGCCAGCAGTGAAGAAAGGGGGCTCATTGTCAATGAGCAGTTCTTC | TRBV2 | TRBD1 | few | TRBJ2-1 | 16
CAWSGSGGSSSYNEQFF | TGTGCCTGGAGCGGTAGCGGGGGGTCGAGCTCCTACAATGAGCAGTTCTTC | TRBV30 | TRBD2 | few | TRBJ2-1 | 17
CAWTAANTGELFF | TGTGCCTGGACGGCTGCGAACACCGGGGAGCTGTTTTTT | TRBV30 | . | once | TRBJ2-2 | 13
CASSPPHGTGRETQYF | TGTGCCAGCTCACCCCCCCACGGAACAGGGCGAGAGACCCAGTACTTC | TRBV18 | . | . | TRBJ2-5 | 16
CASSTGAAHYGYTF | TGTGCCAGCAGTACCGGGGCAGCTCACTATGGCTACACCTTC | TRBV6-5 | . | . | TRBJ1-2 | 14
CASSEVGTGVSGYTF | TGTGCCAGCAGTGAAGTTGGGACAGGGGTCTCAGGCTACACCTTC | TRBV6-1 | TRBD1 | . | TRBJ1-2 | 15
CASSPRTGDYGYTF | TGTGCCAGCTCACCCCGGACAGGGGACTATGGCTACACCTTC | TRBV18 | TRBD1 | . | TRBJ1-2 | 14
CASSLPESPQETQYF | TGCGCCAGCAGCTTGCCGGAATCGCCCCAAGAGACCCAGTACTTC | TRBV5-1 | . | . | TRBJ2-5 | 15
CASSTWTGNSGNTIYF | TGTGCCAGCAGCACTTGGACAGGGAACTCTGGAAACACCATATATTTT | TRBV7-8 | TRBD1 | . | TRBJ1-3 | 16
CASFGAATGELFF | TGTGCCAGCTTTGGGGCAGCGACCGGGGAGCTGTTTTTT | TRBV2 | . | . | TRBJ2-2 | 13
CASSSPTGGETQYF | TGTGCCAGCAGCTCCCCGACAGGGGGGGAGACCCAGTACTTC | TRBV28 | TRBD1 | . | TRBJ2-5 | 14
CASSSSPRVETQYF | TGTGCCAGCAGCTCGAGTCCCAGGGTAGAGACCCAGTACTTC | TRBV7-9 | . | . | TRBJ2-5 | 14
CAWGRDRSSGNTIYF | TGTGCCTGGGGCCGGGACAGAAGCTCTGGAAACACCATATATTTT | TRBV30 | TRBD1 | . | TRBJ1-3 | 15
CASSYQGGTANQPQHF | TGTGCCAGCAGTTACCAAGGGGGGACGGCCAATCAGCCCCAGCATTTT | TRBV28 | . | . | TRBJ1-5 | 16
CASSLLGAGYQETQYF | TGTGCCAGCAGCTTACTAGGGGCGGGGTACCAAGAGACCCAGTACTTC | TRBV11-2 | . | . | TRBJ2-5 | 16
CASSFLHEQFF | TGTGCCAGCAGTTTCTTGCATGAGCAGTTCTTC | TRBV28 | . | . | TRBJ2-1 | 11
CSVVEGYTF | TGCAGCGTTGTCGAAGGCTACACCTTC | TRBV29-1 | . | . | TRBJ1-2 | 9
CASRLSSAPGELFF | TGTGCCAGCAGACTGTCTAGCGCCCCCGGGGAGCTGTTTTTT | TRBV7-2 | . | . | TRBJ2-2 | 14
CASSGLAGLNTGELFF | TGTGCCAGCAGCGGCCTAGCGGGGTTAAACACCGGGGAGCTGTTTTTT | TRBV13 | TRBD2 | few | TRBJ2-2 | 16
CAWRGSARTQYF | TGTGCCTGGAGGGGGTCAGCCAGGACCCAGTACTTC | TRBV5-4 | . | . | TRBJ2-5 | 12
CASSPMETQYF | TGTGCCAGCTCACCAATGGAGACCCAGTACTTC | TRBV18 | . | . | TRBJ2-5 | 11
CAWSINTGELFF | TGTGCCTGGAGTATCAACACCGGGGAGCTGTTTTTT | TRBV30 | . | few | TRBJ2-2 | 12
CSATQETQYF | TGCAGTGCTACCCAAGAGACCCAGTACTTC | TRBV20-1 | . | few | TRBJ2-5 | 10
CASSFHTRLGCTF | TGTGCCAGCAGCTTCCACACACGGTTAGGCTGCACCTTC | TRBV13 | . | . | TRBJ1-2 | 13
CAWELGTAEQYF | TGTGCCTGGGAACTAGGGACAGCCGAGCAGTACTTC | TRBV30 | TRBD1 | . | TRBJ2-7 | 12
CSVNGERGASYNEQFF | TGCAGCGTTAATGGGGAGCGGGGGGCCTCCTACAATGAGCAGTTCTTC | TRBV29-1 | TRBD2 | medium-sized | TRBJ2-1 | 16
CASSPGRGGTGELFF | TGTGCCAGCTCACCAGGCAGAGGCGGTACCGGGGAGCTGTTTTTT | TRBV18 | . | . | TRBJ2-2 | 15